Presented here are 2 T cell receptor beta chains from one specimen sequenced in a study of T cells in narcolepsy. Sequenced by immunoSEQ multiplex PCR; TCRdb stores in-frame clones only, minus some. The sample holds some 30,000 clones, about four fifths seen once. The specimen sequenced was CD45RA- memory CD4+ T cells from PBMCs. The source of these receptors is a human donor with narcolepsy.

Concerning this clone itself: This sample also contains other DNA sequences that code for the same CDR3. CDR3 protein: CASSLGRLPGTEAFF. DNA for the CDR3: TGTGCCAGCAGCTTGGGGAGGTTACCGGGCACTGAAGCTTTCTTT. The V gene is TRBV5-6, the J gene TRBJ1-1; no firm D call. This CDR3 contains 15 residues. The ends were cut back, 0 bases at V and 4 bases at J, with 13 bases in the middle. The germline V gene encodes CDR1 SGHDT and CDR2 YYEEEE.

CDR3 bases: TGTGCCAGCAGCTTGAGACAGGGAGGGAATCAGCCCCAGCATTTT. Translation: CASSLRQGGNQPQHF. This chain uses TRBV5-5 with TRBJ1-5; 7 nucleotides align to TRBD1. The trim removed 1 base at V and 4 bases at J, leaving 5 bases unmatched. The CDR3 loop spans 15 amino acids. The germline CDR1 and CDR2 sequences are SGHKS and YYEKEE (reference sequence).